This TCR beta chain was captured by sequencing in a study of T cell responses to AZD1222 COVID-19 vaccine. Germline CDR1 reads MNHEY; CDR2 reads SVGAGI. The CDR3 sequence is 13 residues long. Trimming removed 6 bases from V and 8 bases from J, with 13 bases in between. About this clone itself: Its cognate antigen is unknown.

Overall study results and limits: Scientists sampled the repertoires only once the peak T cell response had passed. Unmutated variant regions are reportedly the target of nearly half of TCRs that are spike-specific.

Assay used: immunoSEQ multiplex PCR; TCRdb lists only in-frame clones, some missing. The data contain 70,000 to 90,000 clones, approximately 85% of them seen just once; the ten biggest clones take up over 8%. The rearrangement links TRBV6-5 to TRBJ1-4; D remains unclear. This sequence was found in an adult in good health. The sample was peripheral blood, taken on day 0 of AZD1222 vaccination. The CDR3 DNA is TGTGCCAGCAGGCCACTGTTTCGAGAAAAACTGTTTTTT. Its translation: CASRPLFREKLFF.